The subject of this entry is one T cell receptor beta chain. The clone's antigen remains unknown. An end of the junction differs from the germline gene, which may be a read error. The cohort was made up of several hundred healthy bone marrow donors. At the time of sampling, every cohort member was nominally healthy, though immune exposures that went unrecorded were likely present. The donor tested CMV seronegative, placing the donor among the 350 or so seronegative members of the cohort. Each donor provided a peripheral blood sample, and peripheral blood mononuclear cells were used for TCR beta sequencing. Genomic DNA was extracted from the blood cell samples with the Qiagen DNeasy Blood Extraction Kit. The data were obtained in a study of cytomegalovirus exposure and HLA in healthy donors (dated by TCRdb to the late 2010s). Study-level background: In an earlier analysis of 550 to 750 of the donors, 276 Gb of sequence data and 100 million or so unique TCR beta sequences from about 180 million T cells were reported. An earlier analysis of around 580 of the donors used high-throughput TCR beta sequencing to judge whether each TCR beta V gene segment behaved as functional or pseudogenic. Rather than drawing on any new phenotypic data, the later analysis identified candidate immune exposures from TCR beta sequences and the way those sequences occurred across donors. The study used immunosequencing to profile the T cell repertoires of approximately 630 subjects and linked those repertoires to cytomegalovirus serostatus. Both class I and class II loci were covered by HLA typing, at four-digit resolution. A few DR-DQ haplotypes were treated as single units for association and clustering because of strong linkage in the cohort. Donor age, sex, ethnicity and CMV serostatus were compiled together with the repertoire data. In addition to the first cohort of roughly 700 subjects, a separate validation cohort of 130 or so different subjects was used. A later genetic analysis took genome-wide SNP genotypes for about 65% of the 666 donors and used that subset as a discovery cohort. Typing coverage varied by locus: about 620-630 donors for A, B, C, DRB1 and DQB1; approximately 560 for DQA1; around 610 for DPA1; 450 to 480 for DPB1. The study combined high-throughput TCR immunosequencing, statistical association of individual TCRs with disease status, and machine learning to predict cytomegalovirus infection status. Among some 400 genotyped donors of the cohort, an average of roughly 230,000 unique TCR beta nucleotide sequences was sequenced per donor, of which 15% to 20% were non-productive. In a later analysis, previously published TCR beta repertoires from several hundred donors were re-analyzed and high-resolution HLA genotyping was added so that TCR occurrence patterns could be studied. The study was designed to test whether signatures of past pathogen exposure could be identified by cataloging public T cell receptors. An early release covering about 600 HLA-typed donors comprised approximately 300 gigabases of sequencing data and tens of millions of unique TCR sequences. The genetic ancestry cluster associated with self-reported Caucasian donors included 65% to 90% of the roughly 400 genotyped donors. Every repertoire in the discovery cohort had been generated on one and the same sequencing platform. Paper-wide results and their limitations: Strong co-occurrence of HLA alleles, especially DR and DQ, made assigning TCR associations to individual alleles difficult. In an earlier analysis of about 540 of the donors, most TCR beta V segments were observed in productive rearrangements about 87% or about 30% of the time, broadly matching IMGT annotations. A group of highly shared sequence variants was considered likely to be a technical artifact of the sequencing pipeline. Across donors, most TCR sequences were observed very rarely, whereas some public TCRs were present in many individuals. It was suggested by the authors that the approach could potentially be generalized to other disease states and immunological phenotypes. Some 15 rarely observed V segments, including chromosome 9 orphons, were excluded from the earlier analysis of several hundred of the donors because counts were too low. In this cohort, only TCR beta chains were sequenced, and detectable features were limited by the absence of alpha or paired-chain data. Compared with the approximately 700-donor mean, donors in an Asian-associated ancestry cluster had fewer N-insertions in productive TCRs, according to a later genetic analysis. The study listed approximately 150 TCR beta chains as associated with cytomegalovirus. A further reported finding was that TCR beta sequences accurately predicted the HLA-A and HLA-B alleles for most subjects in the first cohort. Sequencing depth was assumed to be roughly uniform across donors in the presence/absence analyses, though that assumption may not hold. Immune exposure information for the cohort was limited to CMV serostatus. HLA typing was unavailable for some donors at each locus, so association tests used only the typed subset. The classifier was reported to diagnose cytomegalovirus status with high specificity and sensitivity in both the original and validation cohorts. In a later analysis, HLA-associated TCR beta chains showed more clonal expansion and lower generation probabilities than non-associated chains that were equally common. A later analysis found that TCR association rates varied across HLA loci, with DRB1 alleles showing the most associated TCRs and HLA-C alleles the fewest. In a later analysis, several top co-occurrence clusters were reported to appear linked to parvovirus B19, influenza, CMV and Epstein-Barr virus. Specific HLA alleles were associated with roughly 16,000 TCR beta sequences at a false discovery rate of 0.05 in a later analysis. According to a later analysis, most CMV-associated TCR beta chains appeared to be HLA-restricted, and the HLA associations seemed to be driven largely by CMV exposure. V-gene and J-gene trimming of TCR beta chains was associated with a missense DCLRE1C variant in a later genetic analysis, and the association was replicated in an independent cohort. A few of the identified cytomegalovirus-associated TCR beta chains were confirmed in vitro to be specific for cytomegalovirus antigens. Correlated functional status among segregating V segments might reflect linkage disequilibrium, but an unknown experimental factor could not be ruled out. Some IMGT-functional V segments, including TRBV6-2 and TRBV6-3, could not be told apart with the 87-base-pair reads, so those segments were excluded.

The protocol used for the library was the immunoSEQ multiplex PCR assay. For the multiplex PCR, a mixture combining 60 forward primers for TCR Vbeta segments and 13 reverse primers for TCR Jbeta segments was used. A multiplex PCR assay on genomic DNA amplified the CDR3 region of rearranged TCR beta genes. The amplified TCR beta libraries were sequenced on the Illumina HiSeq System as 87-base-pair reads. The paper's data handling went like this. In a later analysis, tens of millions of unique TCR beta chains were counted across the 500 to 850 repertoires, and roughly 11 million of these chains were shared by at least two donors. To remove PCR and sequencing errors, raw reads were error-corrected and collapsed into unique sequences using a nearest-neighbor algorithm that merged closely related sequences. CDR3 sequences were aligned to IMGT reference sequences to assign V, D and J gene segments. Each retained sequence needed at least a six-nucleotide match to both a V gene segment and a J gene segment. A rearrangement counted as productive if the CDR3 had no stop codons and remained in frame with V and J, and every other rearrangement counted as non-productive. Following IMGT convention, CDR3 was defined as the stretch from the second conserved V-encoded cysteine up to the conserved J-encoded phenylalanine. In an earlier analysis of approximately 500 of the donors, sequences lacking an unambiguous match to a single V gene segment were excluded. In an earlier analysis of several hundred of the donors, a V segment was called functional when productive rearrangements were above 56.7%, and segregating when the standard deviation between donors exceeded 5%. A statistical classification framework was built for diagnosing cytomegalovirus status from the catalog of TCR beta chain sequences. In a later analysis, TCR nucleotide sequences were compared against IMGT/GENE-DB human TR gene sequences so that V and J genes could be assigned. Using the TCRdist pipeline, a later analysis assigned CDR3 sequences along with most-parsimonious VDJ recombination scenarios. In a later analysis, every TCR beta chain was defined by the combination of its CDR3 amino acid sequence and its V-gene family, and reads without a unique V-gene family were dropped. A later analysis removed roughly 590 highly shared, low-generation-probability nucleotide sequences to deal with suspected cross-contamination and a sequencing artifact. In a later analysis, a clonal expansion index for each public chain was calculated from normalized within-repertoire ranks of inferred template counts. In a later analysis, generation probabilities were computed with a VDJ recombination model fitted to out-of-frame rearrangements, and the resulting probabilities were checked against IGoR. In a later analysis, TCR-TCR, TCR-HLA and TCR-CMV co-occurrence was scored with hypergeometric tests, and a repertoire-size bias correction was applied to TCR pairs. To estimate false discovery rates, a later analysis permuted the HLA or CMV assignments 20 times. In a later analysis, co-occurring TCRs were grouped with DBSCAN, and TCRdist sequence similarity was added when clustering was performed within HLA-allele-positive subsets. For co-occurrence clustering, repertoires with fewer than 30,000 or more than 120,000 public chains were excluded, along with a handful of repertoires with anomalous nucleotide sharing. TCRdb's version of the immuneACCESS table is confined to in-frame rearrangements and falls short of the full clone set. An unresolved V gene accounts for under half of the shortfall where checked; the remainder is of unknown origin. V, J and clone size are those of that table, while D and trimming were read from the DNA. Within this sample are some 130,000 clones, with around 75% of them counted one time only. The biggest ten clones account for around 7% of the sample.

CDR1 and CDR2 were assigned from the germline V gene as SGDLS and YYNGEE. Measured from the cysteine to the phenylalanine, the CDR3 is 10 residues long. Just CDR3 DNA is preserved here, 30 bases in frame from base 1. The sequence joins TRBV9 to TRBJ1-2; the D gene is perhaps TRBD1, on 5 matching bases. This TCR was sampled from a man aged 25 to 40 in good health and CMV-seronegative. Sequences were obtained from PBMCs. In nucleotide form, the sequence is TGTGCCAGCAGCGTAGTCAGGGCCGCCTTC. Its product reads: CASSVVRAAF. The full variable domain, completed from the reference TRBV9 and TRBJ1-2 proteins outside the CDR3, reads DSGVTQTPKHLITATGQRVTLRCSPRSGDLSVYWYQQSLDQGLQFLIQYYNGEERAKGNILERFSAQQFPDLHSELNLSSLELGDSALYFCASSVVRAAFGSGTRLTVV.